This TCR beta chain was retrieved from a study of T cells after yellow fever vaccination. Study observations and caveats: Abundant clonotypes (contaminants from the bulk population) could be present in FACS-sorted repertoires. Few clonotypes appeared in both CD4 and CD8 compartments. Weaker overall was a secondary response that nonetheless peaked faster, on day 5 versus 15. Once the booster was given, most primary-vaccination clones reappeared, at approximately 97% for CD4 and approximately 88% for CD8.

TCRdb processed the 5' RACE reads anew with MiXCR; each CDR3 protein has one entry. Of some 500,000 distinct CDR3 sequences detected, roughly 14% appear once; the ten largest clones hold over 11%. In its sample, this clonotype was seen a few times. Its specificity is unknown. V trimming: 10 bases; J trimming: 2 bases; junction bases outside the gene matches: 15. This CDR3 has 16 amino acids. Germline V CDR1 and CDR2: MNHNS, SASEGT. This chain connects TRBV6-1 to TRBJ2-5; 8 bases fit TRBD2. The input for sequencing was PBMCs, taken on the day of the yellow fever booster vaccination. This TCR derives from a man aged 25-45 years who received the YFV17D yellow fever vaccine. The CDR3 nucleotides read TGTGCCATTGGGTTGCAGGTAGCGGGATATCAAGAGACCCAGTACTTC. It is translated as CAIGLQVAGYQETQYF.